The clone carrying this T cell receptor beta chain was recorded only once. The source of the sample is a study of shared clonotypes between healthy human individuals. Across the whole study: The study drew on a couple of women and a few men aged 18 to 49 as donors.

Measured with immunoSEQ multiplex PCR; TCRdb has only the in-frame clones, and not every one. The table records hundreds of thousands of clones, about 95% of them present only once. The CDR3 covers 15 residues. The germline V gene encodes CDR1 SGHDT and CDR2 YYEEEE. V lost 4 bases and J lost 0, with 14 bases in between. The naive CD8 population came from CD45RO-negative cells selected for CCR7, without terminally differentiated effector memory CD45RA+ cells. The clonotype was recovered from a woman in her 30s in good health. Specimen: naive CD8+ T cells sorted from blood. The chain links TRBV5-6 to TRBJ2-7; D possibly uses TRBD1 or TRBD2 (5 bases each). The DNA of the CDR3 is TGTGCCAGCAGCGTACCCGGGACGGACTCCTACGAGCAGTACTTC. Translation: CASSVPGTDSYEQYF.